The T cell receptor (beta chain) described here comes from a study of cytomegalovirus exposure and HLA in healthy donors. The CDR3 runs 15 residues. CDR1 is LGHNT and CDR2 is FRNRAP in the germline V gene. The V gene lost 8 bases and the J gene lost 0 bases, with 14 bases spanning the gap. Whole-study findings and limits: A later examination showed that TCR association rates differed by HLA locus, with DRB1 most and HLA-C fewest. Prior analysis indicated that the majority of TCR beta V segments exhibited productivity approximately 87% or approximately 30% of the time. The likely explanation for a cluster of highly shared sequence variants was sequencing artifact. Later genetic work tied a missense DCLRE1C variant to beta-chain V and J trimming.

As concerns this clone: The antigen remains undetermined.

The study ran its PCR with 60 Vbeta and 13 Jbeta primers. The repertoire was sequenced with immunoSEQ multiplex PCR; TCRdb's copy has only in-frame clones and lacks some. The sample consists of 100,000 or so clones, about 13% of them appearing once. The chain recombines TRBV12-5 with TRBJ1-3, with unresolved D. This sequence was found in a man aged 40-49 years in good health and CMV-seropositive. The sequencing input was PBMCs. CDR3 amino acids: CASLSGPDSGNTIYF. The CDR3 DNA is TGTGCTAGTCTGAGCGGGCCTGACTCTGGAAACACCATATATTTT.